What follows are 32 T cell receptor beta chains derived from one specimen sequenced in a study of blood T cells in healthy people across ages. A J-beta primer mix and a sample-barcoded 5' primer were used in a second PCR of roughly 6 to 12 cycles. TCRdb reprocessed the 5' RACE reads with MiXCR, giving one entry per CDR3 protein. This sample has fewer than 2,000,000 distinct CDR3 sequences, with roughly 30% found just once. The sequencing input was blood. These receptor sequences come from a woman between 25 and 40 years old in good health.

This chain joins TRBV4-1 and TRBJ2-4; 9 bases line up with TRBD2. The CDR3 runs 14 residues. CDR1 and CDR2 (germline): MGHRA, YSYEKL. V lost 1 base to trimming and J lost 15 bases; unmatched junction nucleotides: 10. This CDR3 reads CASSQGPGLASRYF. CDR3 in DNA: TGCGCCAGCAGCCAAGGACCGGGACTAGCAAGCCGGTACTTC.

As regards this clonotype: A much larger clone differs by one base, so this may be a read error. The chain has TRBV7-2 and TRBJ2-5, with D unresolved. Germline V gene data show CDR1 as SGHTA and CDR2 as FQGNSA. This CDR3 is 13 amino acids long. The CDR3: CASGLGWRETQYF. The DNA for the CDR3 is TGTGCCAGCGGCTTAGGGTGGAGAGAGACCCAGTACTTC.

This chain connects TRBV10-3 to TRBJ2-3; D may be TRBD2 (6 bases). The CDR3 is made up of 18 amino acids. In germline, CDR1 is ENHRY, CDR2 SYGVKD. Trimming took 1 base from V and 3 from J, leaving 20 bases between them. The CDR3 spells CAISEFPPAGRGTDTQYF. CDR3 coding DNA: TGTGCCATCAGTGAGTTCCCCCCCGCGGGAAGAGGGACAGATACGCAGTATTTT.

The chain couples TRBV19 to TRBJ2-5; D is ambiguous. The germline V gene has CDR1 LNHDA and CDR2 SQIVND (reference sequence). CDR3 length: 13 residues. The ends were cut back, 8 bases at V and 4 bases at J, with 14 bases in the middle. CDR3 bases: TGTGCCAGTGCCCCCCACTCCGTAGAGACCCAGTACTTC. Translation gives CASAPHSVETQYF.

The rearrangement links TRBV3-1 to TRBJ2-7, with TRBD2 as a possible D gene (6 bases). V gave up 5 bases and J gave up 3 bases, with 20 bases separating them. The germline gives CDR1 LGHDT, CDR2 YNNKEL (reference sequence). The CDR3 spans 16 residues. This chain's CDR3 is CASSSVGGAGDYEQYF. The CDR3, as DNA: TGTGCCAGCAGCTCGGTCGGCGGGGCCGGGGACTACGAGCAGTACTTC.

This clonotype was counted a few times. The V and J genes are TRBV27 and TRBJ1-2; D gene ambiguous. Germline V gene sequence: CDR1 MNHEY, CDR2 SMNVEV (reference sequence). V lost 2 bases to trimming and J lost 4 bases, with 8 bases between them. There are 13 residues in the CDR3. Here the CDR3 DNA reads TGTGCCAGCAGTTTACAGGCGGGCTATGGCTACACCTTC. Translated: CASSLQAGYGYTF.

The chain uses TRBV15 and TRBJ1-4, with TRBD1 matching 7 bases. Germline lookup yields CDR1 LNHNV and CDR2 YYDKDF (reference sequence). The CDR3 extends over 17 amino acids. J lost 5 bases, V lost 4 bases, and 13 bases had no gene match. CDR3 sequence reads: CATSTPRQGSFNEKLFF. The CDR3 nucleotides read TGTGCCACCAGCACCCCAAGACAGGGTAGTTTCAATGAAAAACTGTTTTTT.

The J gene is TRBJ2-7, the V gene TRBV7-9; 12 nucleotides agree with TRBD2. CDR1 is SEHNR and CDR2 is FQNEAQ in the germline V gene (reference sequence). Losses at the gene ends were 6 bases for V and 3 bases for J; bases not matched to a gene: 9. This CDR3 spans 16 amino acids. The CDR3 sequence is CASSLQTSGGIYEQYF. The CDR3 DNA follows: TGTGCCAGCAGTTTACAGACTAGCGGGGGTATCTACGAGCAGTACTTC.

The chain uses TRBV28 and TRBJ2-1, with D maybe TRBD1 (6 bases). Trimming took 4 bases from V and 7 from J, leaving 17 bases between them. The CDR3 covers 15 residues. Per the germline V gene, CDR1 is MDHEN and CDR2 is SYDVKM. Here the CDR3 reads CASSSTGLGRNEQFF. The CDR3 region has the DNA TGTGCCAGCAGTTCTACAGGGTTGGGTCGGAATGAGCAGTTCTTC.

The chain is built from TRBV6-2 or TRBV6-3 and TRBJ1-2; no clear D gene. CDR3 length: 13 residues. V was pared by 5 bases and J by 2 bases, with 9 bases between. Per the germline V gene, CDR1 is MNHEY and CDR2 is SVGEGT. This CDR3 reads CASSRNTNYGYTF. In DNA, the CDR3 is TGTGCCAGCAGTAGGAATACCAACTATGGCTACACCTTC.

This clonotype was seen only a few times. CDR3 bases: TGTGCCAGCAGCCGGGCAGGGGGCGCTTTGGCGAACACTGAAGCTTTCTTT. Amino acid sequence: CASSRAGGALANTEAFF. The chain recombines TRBV3-1 with TRBJ1-1; 8 bases fit TRBD1. The germline V gene has CDR1 LGHDT and CDR2 YNNKEL (reference sequence). The CDR3 extends over 17 amino acids. The V and J ends lost 4 bases and 1 base, in that order; junction bases with no gene match: 11.

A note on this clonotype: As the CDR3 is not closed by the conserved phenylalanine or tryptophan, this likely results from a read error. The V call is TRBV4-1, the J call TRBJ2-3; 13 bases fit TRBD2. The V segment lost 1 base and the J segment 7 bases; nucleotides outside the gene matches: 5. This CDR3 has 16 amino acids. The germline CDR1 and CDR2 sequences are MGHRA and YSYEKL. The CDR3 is CASSQGTSGRGHTQYS. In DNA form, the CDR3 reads TGCGCCAGCAGCCAAGGGACTAGCGGGAGAGGCCATACGCAGTATTCT.

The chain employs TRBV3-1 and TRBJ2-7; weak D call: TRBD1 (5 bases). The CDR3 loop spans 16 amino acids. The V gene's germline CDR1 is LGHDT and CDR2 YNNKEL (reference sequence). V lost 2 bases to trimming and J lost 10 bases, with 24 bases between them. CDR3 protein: CASSQLGANKKDTQYF. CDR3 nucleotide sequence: TGTGCCAGCAGCCAATTAGGGGCGAACAAGAAAGACACCCAGTACTTC.

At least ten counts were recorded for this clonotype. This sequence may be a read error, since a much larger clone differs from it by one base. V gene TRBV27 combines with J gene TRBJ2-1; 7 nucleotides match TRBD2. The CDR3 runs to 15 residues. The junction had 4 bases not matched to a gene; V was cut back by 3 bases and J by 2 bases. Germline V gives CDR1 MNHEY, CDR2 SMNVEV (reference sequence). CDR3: CASSLRRETYNEQFF. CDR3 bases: TGTGCCAGCAGTTTGCGGCGGGAGACCTACAATGAGCAGTTCTTC.

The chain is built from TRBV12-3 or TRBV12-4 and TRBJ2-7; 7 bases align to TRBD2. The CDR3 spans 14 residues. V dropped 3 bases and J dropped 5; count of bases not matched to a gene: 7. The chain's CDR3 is CASSFGGTAHEQYF. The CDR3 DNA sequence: TGTGCCAGCAGTTTCGGGGGGACTGCCCACGAGCAGTACTTC.

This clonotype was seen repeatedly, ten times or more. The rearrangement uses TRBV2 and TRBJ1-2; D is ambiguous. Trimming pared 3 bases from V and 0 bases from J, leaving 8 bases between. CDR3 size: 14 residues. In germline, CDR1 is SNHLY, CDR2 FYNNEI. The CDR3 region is CASSESGTNYGYTF. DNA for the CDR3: TGTGCCAGCAGTGAGAGCGGCACTAACTATGGCTACACCTTC.

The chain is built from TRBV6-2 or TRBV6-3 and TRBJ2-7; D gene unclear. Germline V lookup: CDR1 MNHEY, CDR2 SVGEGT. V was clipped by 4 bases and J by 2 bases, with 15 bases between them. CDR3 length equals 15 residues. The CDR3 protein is CASSSGAQPAYEQYF. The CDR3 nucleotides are TGTGCCAGCAGTTCCGGAGCTCAGCCTGCCTACGAGCAGTACTTC.

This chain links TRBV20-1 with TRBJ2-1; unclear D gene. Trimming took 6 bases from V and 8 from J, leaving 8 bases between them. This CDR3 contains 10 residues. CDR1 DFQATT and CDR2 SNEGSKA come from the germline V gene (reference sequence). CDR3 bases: TGCAGTGCCGCGGTCCATGAGCAGTTCTTC. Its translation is CSAAVHEQFF.

The CDR3 DNA is TGTGCCAGCAGCGGGACTAGCGGGAGGTTAGATACGCAGTATTTT. It translates to CASSGTSGRLDTQYF. V is TRBV9 and J is TRBJ2-3; 14 bases map to TRBD2. Germline V lookup: CDR1 SGDLS, CDR2 YYNGEE. This CDR3 contains 15 residues. J gave up 5 bases and V 3 bases, and 2 bases lay outside the gene matches.

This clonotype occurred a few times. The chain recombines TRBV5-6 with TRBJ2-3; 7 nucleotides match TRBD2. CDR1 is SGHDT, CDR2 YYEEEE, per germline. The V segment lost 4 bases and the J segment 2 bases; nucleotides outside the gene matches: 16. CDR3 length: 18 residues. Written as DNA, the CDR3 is TGTGCCAGCAGCCCGGGGAGGGGCGGTCAGCGGCCCACAGATACGCAGTATTTT. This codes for CASSPGRGGQRPTDTQYF.

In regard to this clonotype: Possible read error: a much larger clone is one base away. CDR3 residues: CSVKGRADFYNEQFF. The CDR3 DNA reads TGCAGCGTTAAGGGACGAGCGGATTTTTACAATGAGCAGTTCTTC. This sequence joins TRBV29-1 and TRBJ2-1, with D perhaps TRBD1 or TRBD2 (5 bases each). From germline, CDR1 is SQVTM and CDR2 ANQGSEA. Trimming pared 5 bases from V and 4 bases from J, leaving 18 bases between. The CDR3 extends over 15 amino acids.

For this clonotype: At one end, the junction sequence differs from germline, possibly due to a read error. CDR3 coding DNA: TGCGCCAGCAGCTACAGGTTCTCCTACAAGGAGCAGTTCTTC. As protein: CASSYRFSYKEQFF. The chain is built from TRBV5-1 and TRBJ2-1; a possible D gene is TRBD1 (5 bases). The germline gives CDR1 SGHRS, CDR2 YFSETQ. This CDR3 region has 14 residues.

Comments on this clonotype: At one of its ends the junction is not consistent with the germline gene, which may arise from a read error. This CDR3 reads CAGSRGTIGPYEQYF. The CDR3 DNA sequence: TGTGCCGGCAGCCGCGGGACTATAGGCCCCTACGAGCAGTACTTC. This chain links TRBV13 with TRBJ2-7; 7 nucleotides line up with TRBD2. The CDR3 is made up of 15 amino acids. Looked up from germline, CDR1 is PRHDT and CDR2 is FYEKMQ (reference sequence). Full variable domain (remainder filled in from reference TRBV13 and TRBJ2-7): AAGVIQSPRHLIKEKRETATLKCYPIPRHDTVYWYQQGPGQDPQFLISFYEKMQSDKGSIPDRFSAQQFSDYHSELNMSSLELGDSALYFCAGSRGTIGPYEQYFGPGTRLTVT.

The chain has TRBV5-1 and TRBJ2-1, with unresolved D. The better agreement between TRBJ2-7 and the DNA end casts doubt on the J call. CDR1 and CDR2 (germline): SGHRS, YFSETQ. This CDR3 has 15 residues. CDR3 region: CASSLGSSRHNEQYF. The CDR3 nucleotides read TGCGCCAGCAGCTTGGGATCCTCCCGACACAATGAGCAGTACTTC.

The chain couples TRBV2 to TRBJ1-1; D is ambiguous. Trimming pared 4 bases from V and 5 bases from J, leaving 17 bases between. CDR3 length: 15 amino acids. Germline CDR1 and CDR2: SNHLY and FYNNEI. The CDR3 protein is CASSVEGGLRTEAFF. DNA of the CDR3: TGTGCCAGCAGTGTGGAAGGAGGTCTGCGAACTGAAGCTTTCTTT.

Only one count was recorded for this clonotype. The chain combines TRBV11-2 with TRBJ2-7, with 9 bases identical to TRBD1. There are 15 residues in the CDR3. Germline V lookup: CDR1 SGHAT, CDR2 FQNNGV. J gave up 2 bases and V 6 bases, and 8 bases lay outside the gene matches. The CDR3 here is CASRRPGQGPYEQYF. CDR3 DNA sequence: TGTGCCAGCAGACGTCCGGGACAGGGACCCTACGAGCAGTACTTC.

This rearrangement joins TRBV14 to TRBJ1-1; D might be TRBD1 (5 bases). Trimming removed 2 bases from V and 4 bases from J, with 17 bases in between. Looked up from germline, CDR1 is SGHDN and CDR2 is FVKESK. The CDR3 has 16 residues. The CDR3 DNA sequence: TGTGCCAGCAGCCAATACCAGGGAACGTTTGGCACTGAAGCTTTCTTT. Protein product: CASSQYQGTFGTEAFF.

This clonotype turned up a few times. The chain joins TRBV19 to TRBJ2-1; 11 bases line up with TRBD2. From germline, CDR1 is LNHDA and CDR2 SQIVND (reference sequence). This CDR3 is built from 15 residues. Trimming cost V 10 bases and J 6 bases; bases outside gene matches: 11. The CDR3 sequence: CATTTLAGGLNEQFF. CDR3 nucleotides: TGTGCCACCACAACCCTAGCGGGGGGTCTCAATGAGCAGTTCTTC.

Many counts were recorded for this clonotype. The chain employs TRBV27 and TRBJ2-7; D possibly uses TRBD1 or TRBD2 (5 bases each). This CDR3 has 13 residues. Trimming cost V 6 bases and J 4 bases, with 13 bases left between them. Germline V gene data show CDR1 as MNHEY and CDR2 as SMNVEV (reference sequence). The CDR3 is CASRRKGPYEQYF. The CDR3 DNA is TGTGCCAGCAGACGAAAGGGACCTTACGAGCAGTACTTC.

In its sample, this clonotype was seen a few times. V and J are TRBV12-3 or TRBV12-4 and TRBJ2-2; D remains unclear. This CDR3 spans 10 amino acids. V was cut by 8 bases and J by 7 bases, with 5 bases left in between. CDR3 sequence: CASVNGELFF. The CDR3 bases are TGTGCCAGCGTTAACGGGGAGCTGTTTTTT.

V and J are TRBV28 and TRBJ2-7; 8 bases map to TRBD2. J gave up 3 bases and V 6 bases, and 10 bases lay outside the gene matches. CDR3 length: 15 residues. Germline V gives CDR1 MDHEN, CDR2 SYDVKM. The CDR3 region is CASRPTSGGGYEQYF. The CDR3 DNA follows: TGTGCCAGCAGACCCACTAGCGGAGGTGGCTACGAGCAGTACTTC.

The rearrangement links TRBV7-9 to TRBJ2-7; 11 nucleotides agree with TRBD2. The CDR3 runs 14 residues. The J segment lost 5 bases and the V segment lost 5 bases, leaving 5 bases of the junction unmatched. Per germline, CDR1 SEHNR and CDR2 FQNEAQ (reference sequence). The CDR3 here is CASSPVAGGDEQYF. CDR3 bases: TGTGCCAGCAGCCCCGTAGCGGGAGGGGACGAGCAGTACTTC. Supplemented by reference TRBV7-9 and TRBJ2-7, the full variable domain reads DTGVSQNPRHKITKRGQNVTFRCDPISEHNRLYWYRQTLGQGPEFLTYFQNEAQLEKSRLLSDRFSAERPKGSFSTLEIQRTEQGDSAMYLCASSPVAGGDEQYFGPGTRLTVT.